A selection of T cell receptor beta chains follows, all from one sample in a study of Ad26.COV2.S vaccination and SARS-CoV-2 variants. The assay was immunoSEQ multiplex PCR, and TCRdb's table has in-frame clones only and misses some. The sample carries around 300,000 clones, 75% to 90% recorded once. The specimen comprised peripheral blood, sampled in a trial of Ad26.COV2.S vaccine versus placebo. These receptor sequences come from a person between 18 and 65 years old who received the Ad26.COV2.S COVID-19 vaccine or a placebo. The CDR3 runs from the conserved cysteine through the conserved F or W. D genes are given only for firm matches. Clone size is stated in some rows and not others, as once, few, many or a class when expanded.

clone size: -
J gene: TRBJ1-1
V gene: TRBV3-1/TRBV3-2
D gene: -
CDR3 protein: CASSQEGADTEAFF
CDR3 DNA: TGTGCCAGCAGCCAAGAAGGGGCGGACACTGAAGCTTTCTTT

clone size: -
J gene: TRBJ1-5
V gene: TRBV19
D gene: -
CDR3 protein: CASSPVIQAGLYSNQPQHF
CDR3 DNA: TGTGCCAGTAGTCCCGTTATCCAAGCCGGCTTATATAGCAATCAGCCCCAGCATTTT

clone size: -
J gene: TRBJ1-5
V gene: TRBV30
D gene: -
CDR3 protein: CAWSAQDNQPQHF
CDR3 DNA: TGTGCCTGGAGTGCCCAGGACAATCAGCCCCAGCATTTT

clone size: once
J gene: TRBJ2-5
V gene: TRBV4-1
D gene: -
CDR3 protein: CASSHQARGAETQYF
CDR3 DNA: TGCGCCAGCAGCCACCAGGCTAGGGGTGCAGAGACCCAGTACTTC

clone size: -
J gene: TRBJ2-3
V gene: TRBV13
D gene: -
CDR3 protein: CASSVVGGLTDTQYF
CDR3 DNA: TGTGCCAGCAGCGTCGTGGGGGGCCTCACAGATACGCAGTATTTT

clone size: -
J gene: TRBJ2-1
V gene: TRBV4-1
D gene: -
CDR3 protein: CASSQGSGQGRGEQFF
CDR3 DNA: TGCGCCAGCAGCCAAGGATCGGGTCAGGGGCGAGGTGAGCAGTTCTTC

clone size: -
J gene: TRBJ1-4
V gene: TRBV11-2
D gene: -
CDR3 protein: CASSLRGRANEKLFF
CDR3 DNA: TGTGCCAGCAGCTTAAGAGGGAGGGCTAATGAAAAACTGTTTTTT

clone size: -
J gene: TRBJ2-5
V gene: TRBV27
D gene: TRBD1
CDR3 protein: CASSSLGAQGDQETQYF
CDR3 DNA: TGTGCCAGCAGTTCGTTAGGGGCACAGGGGGACCAAGAGACCCAGTACTTC

clone size: few
J gene: TRBJ1-5
V gene: TRBV19
D gene: TRBD1
CDR3 protein: CASSIVGRGPGQPQHF
CDR3 DNA: TGTGCCAGTAGTATAGTGGGCAGGGGGCCGGGTCAGCCCCAGCATTTT

clone size: -
J gene: TRBJ2-2
V gene: TRBV4-2
D gene: TRBD2
CDR3 protein: CASSQETGGTGELFF
CDR3 DNA: TGTGCCAGCAGCCAAGAAACCGGGGGGACCGGGGAGCTGTTTTTT

clone size: -
J gene: TRBJ1-3
V gene: TRBV27
D gene: -
CDR3 protein: CASSLTPGSGNTIYF
CDR3 DNA: TGTGCCAGCAGCCTCACACCGGGCTCTGGAAACACCATATATTTT

clone size: once
J gene: TRBJ2-7
V gene: TRBV18
D gene: -
CDR3 protein: CASSPESSSYEQYF
CDR3 DNA: TGTGCCAGCTCACCAGAGTCCAGCTCCTACGAGCAGTACTTC

clone size: -
J gene: TRBJ2-1
V gene: TRBV15
D gene: TRBD2
CDR3 protein: CATSRGFGLAGGPRNEQFF
CDR3 DNA: TGTGCCACCAGCAGAGGATTTGGCCTAGCGGGAGGGCCGCGGAATGAGCAGTTCTTC

clone size: -
J gene: TRBJ1-1
V gene: TRBV28
D gene: TRBD1
CDR3 protein: CASSLYRGTNTEAFF
CDR3 DNA: TGTGCCAGCAGTTTATACAGGGGGACAAACACTGAAGCTTTCTTT

clone size: -
J gene: TRBJ1-1
V gene: TRBV27
D gene: TRBD1
CDR3 protein: CASSQVWDRANTEAFF
CDR3 DNA: TGTGCCAGCAGCCAGGTATGGGACAGGGCGAACACTGAAGCTTTCTTT

clone size: -
J gene: TRBJ1-2
V gene: TRBV7-6
D gene: TRBD1
CDR3 protein: CASSPMTGYYGYTF
CDR3 DNA: TGTGCCAGCAGCCCGATGACAGGGTACTATGGCTACACCTTC

clone size: -
J gene: TRBJ1-4
V gene: TRBV6-2/TRBV6-3
D gene: -
CDR3 protein: CASSSPGRLTNEKLFF
CDR3 DNA: TGTGCCAGCAGTTCCCCGGGAAGGCTCACTAATGAAAAACTGTTTTTT

clone size: -
J gene: TRBJ2-5
V gene: TRBV7-9
D gene: TRBD2
CDR3 protein: CASSLAGGYQETQYF
CDR3 DNA: TGTGCCAGCAGCTTAGCGGGGGGGTACCAAGAGACCCAGTACTTC

clone size: -
J gene: TRBJ2-3
V gene: TRBV13
D gene: -
CDR3 protein: CASSLQENTQYF
CDR3 DNA: TGTGCCAGCAGCCTGCAAGAAAATACGCAGTATTTT

clone size: -
J gene: TRBJ2-3
V gene: TRBV29-1
D gene: TRBD2
CDR3 protein: CSVEDPRSSGADTDTQYF
CDR3 DNA: TGCAGCGTTGAAGATCCCCGTAGTAGCGGGGCGGACACAGATACGCAGTATTTT

clone size: -
J gene: TRBJ1-5
V gene: TRBV24-1
D gene: TRBD1
CDR3 protein: CATSEQGRGQPQHF
CDR3 DNA: TGTGCCACCAGTGAACAGGGGCGAGGGCAGCCCCAGCATTTT

clone size: -
J gene: TRBJ2-2
V gene: TRBV5-1
D gene: -
CDR3 protein: CASSPVTSSNTGELFF
CDR3 DNA: TGCGCCAGCAGCCCCGTAACCTCGTCGAACACCGGGGAGCTGTTTTTT

clone size: -
J gene: TRBJ2-5
V gene: TRBV24-1
D gene: -
CDR3 protein: CATSTRGRGGGETQYF
CDR3 DNA: TGTGCCACCAGTACCCGAGGACGGGGAGGGGGAGAGACCCAGTACTTC

clone size: -
J gene: TRBJ2-1
V gene: TRBV5-1
D gene: -
CDR3 protein: CASSLGRQGLGEQFF
CDR3 DNA: TGCGCCAGCAGCTTGGGTAGGCAGGGTTTGGGTGAGCAGTTCTTC

clone size: -
J gene: TRBJ2-1
V gene: TRBV29-1
D gene: -
CDR3 protein: CSVEYTAYNEQFF
CDR3 DNA: TGCAGCGTTGAGTACACAGCATACAATGAGCAGTTCTTC

clone size: once
J gene: TRBJ2-1
V gene: TRBV11-1
D gene: -
CDR3 protein: CASSFTEYNEQFF
CDR3 DNA: TGTGCCAGCAGCTTCACCGAGTACAATGAGCAGTTCTTC

clone size: -
J gene: TRBJ2-3
V gene: TRBV10-3
D gene: TRBD1
CDR3 protein: CAIKRTGEVTDTQYF
CDR3 DNA: TGTGCCATCAAGCGGACAGGGGAGGTCACAGATACGCAGTATTTT

clone size: few
J gene: TRBJ2-1
V gene: TRBV6-2/TRBV6-3
D gene: TRBD2
CDR3 protein: CASSYTSPLAGGNNEQFF
CDR3 DNA: TGTGCCAGCAGTTACACCTCTCCGTTAGCGGGAGGAAACAATGAGCAGTTCTTC

clone size: -
J gene: TRBJ1-2
V gene: TRBV6-1
D gene: -
CDR3 protein: CASSEAGEQGYGYTF
CDR3 DNA: TGTGCCAGCAGTGAGGCAGGCGAACAAGGCTATGGCTACACCTTC

clone size: -
J gene: TRBJ1-5
V gene: TRBV20-1
D gene: -
CDR3 protein: CSASLGEPQHF
CDR3 DNA: TGCAGTGCTTCTCTGGGGGAGCCCCAGCATTTT

clone size: -
J gene: TRBJ1-1
V gene: TRBV25-1
D gene: -
CDR3 protein: CASIRGGSGTEAFF
CDR3 DNA: TGTGCCAGCATAAGGGGGGGCTCGGGGACTGAAGCTTTCTTT

clone size: -
J gene: TRBJ1-5
V gene: TRBV4-3
D gene: -
CDR3 protein: CASSQALRGNQPQHF
CDR3 DNA: TGCGCCAGCAGCCAAGCTTTAAGGGGCAATCAGCCCCAGCATTTT

clone size: -
J gene: TRBJ2-1
V gene: TRBV27
D gene: -
CDR3 protein: CASSAGTPGNEQFF
CDR3 DNA: TGTGCCAGCAGTGCCGGGACCCCTGGCAATGAGCAGTTCTTC

clone size: -
J gene: TRBJ2-5
V gene: TRBV5-1
D gene: TRBD2
CDR3 protein: CASSQDHSGRSFETQYF
CDR3 DNA: TGCGCCAGCAGCCAGGACCATAGCGGGAGAAGCTTTGAGACCCAGTACTTC

clone size: -
J gene: TRBJ2-7
V gene: TRBV5-1
D gene: -
CDR3 protein: CASSFGQSYEQYF
CDR3 DNA: TGCGCCAGCAGCTTTGGACAGAGCTACGAGCAGTACTTC

clone size: -
J gene: TRBJ2-6
V gene: TRBV27
D gene: -
CDR3 protein: CASRGGGSGANVLTF
CDR3 DNA: TGTGCCAGCAGGGGAGGGGGGTCCGGGGCCAACGTCCTGACTTTC

clone size: -
J gene: TRBJ2-4
V gene: TRBV28
D gene: -
CDR3 protein: CASRGAPGNIQYF
CDR3 DNA: TGTGCCAGCCGGGGGGCGCCGGGAAACATTCAGTACTTC

clone size: -
J gene: TRBJ1-1
V gene: TRBV5-8
D gene: -
CDR3 protein: CASSLFSGPLNTEAFF
CDR3 DNA: TGTGCCAGCAGCCTCTTCTCAGGCCCCCTGAACACTGAAGCTTTCTTT

clone size: -
J gene: TRBJ2-7
V gene: TRBV10-3
D gene: -
CDR3 protein: CAIRDHSYEQYF
CDR3 DNA: TGTGCCATCAGGGACCACTCCTACGAGCAGTACTTC

clone size: -
J gene: TRBJ1-4
V gene: TRBV6-5
D gene: -
CDR3 protein: CASRVGSNEKLFF
CDR3 DNA: TGTGCCAGCAGGGTCGGCTCTAATGAAAAACTGTTTTTT

clone size: -
J gene: TRBJ2-7
V gene: TRBV5-1
D gene: TRBD2
CDR3 protein: CASSYLTSGTREQYF
CDR3 DNA: TGCGCCAGCAGCTACCTGACTAGCGGGACTCGTGAGCAGTACTTC

clone size: -
J gene: TRBJ1-2
V gene: TRBV6-2/TRBV6-3
D gene: -
CDR3 protein: CASSYGMETYGYTF
CDR3 DNA: TGTGCCAGCAGTTACGGAATGGAAACCTATGGCTACACCTTC

clone size: once
J gene: TRBJ1-5
V gene: TRBV4-1
D gene: TRBD1
CDR3 protein: CASSQEGQGESSQPQHF
CDR3 DNA: TGCGCCAGCAGCCAAGAGGGACAGGGCGAGTCGAGTCAGCCCCAGCATTTT

clone size: once
J gene: TRBJ2-3
V gene: TRBV3-1/TRBV3-2
D gene: TRBD2
CDR3 protein: CASSRRTGGSPTDTQYF
CDR3 DNA: TGTGCCAGCAGCCGACGCACCGGGGGGTCCCCCACAGATACGCAGTATTTT

clone size: -
J gene: TRBJ1-2
V gene: TRBV4-3
D gene: -
CDR3 protein: CASSQDHMDGRRGYTF
CDR3 DNA: TGCGCCAGCAGCCAAGATCATATGGATGGGCGGCGGGGCTACACCTTC

clone size: -
J gene: TRBJ1-1
V gene: TRBV19
D gene: -
CDR3 protein: CASSITEGGTEAFF
CDR3 DNA: TGTGCCAGTAGTATAACAGAGGGCGGTACTGAAGCTTTCTTT

clone size: few
J gene: TRBJ2-5
V gene: TRBV5-8
D gene: -
CDR3 protein: CASSFTIQETQYF
CDR3 DNA: TGTGCCAGCAGCTTCACAATTCAAGAGACCCAGTACTTC

clone size: -
J gene: TRBJ1-6
V gene: TRBV7-9
D gene: TRBD1
CDR3 protein: CASSLVTGGRSPLHF
CDR3 DNA: TGTGCCAGCAGCTTAGTGACAGGGGGCAGGTCACCCCTCCACTTT

clone size: -
J gene: TRBJ2-7
V gene: TRBV6-6
D gene: TRBD2
CDR3 protein: CASSSVRGGEQYF
CDR3 DNA: TGTGCCAGCAGTTCAGTCCGGGGGGGAGAGCAGTACTTC

clone size: -
J gene: TRBJ2-7
V gene: TRBV6-5
D gene: -
CDR3 protein: CASSPGASYEQYF
CDR3 DNA: TGTGCCAGCAGTCCTGGGGCTTCCTACGAGCAGTACTTC

clone size: -
J gene: TRBJ2-1
V gene: TRBV7-2
D gene: -
CDR3 protein: CASSLEVARNEQFF
CDR3 DNA: TGTGCCAGCAGCTTAGAGGTAGCGCGCAATGAGCAGTTCTTC

clone size: once
J gene: TRBJ2-1
V gene: TRBV4-1
D gene: -
CDR3 protein: CASSSVYRVNEQFF
CDR3 DNA: TGCGCCAGCAGCTCAGTGTACAGGGTCAATGAGCAGTTCTTC